These T cell receptor beta chains were read from a single sample in a study of T cells in Graves' hyperthyroidism and ophthalmopathy. TCRdb re-called the multiplex PCR reads through MiXCR, storing one row per CDR3 protein. The sample has under 550,000 distinct CDR3 sequences, less than 20% seen once. What was sequenced was blood. The receptors were gathered from a man aged 40-50 years with Graves' ophthalmopathy. Each CDR3 is given with its conserved first and last residue. D genes are given only for firm matches. Not every row has a clone size; where given, it reads once, few, many or a size class.

>TRBD1|TRBV3-1|TRBJ2-7|.
CASSQAYRGYERYF
TGTGCCAGCAGCCAAGCTTACAGGGGCTACGAGCGGTACTTC
>TRBD1|TRBV6-1|TRBJ2-3|many
CASRLDRVIDTQYF
TGTGCCAGCAGACTGGACAGGGTAATAGATACGCAGTATTTT
>.|TRBV9|TRBJ1-6|few
CASRRGDIQFSPLHF
TGTGCCAGCAGGAGGGGGGACATACAGTTTTCACCCCTCCACTTT
>TRBD1|TRBV30|TRBJ1-1|many
CAWSSRDRRIGAFF
TGTGCCTGGAGTTCCCGGGACAGGAGGATCGGTGCTTTCTTT
>.|TRBV5-1|TRBJ1-1|.
CASSLGTTGAMNTEAFF
TGCGCCAGCAGCTTGGGAACCACCGGGGCCATGAACACTGAAGCTTTCTTT
>.|TRBV6-2/TRBV6-3|TRBJ1-5|.
CAGSTRQYNQPQHF
TGTGCCGGCAGTACGAGGCAGTACAATCAGCCCCAGCATTTT
>TRBD1|TRBV2|TRBJ2-7|few
CASSVDRGYYEQYF
TGTGCCAGCAGTGTAGACAGGGGATACTACGAGCAGTACTTC
>TRBD2|TRBV13|TRBJ2-1|few
CASSSFSGGTNEQFF
TGTGCCAGCAGCTCATTTAGCGGGGGAACTAATGAGCAGTTCTTC
>.|TRBV7-2|TRBJ2-7|many
CASSSPDAYEQYF
TGTGCCAGCAGCTCCCCCGATGCCTACGAGCAGTACTTC
>.|TRBV29-1|TRBJ1-1|.
CSVRDTNTEAFF
TGCAGCGTCAGGGATACTAACACTGAAGCTTTCTTT
>.|TRBV5-4|TRBJ1-1|.
CACPGEGMNTEAFF
TGTGCCTGCCCAGGGGAGGGAATGAACACTGAAGCTTTCTTT
>TRBD2|TRBV18|TRBJ2-1|many
CASSPPGLVQHEQFF
TGTGCCAGCTCACCACCGGGACTAGTTCAGCATGAGCAGTTCTTC
>.|TRBV5-6|TRBJ2-7|many
CASSDLGGHPNYEQYF
TGTGCCAGCAGCGACCTGGGTGGGCACCCCAACTACGAGCAGTACTTC
>.|TRBV4-1|TRBJ2-3|.
CASSQGGAIADTQYF
TGCGCCAGCAGCCAAGGTGGAGCCATTGCAGATACGCAGTATTTT
>TRBD2|TRBV5-1|TRBJ2-3|many
CASSPLGGSYTQYF
TGCGCCAGCAGCCCCTTGGGCGGGAGCTATACGCAGTATTTT
>TRBD1|TRBV11-1|TRBJ1-1|many
CASSSDRVGEAFF
TGTGCCAGCAGCTCCGACAGGGTGGGTGAAGCTTTCTTT
>.|TRBV27|TRBJ2-3|few
CASSLMGGPADTQYF
TGTGCCAGCAGTTTAATGGGGGGACCCGCAGATACGCAGTATTTT
>.|TRBV24-1|TRBJ2-3|many
CATSDFEDTQYF
TGTGCCACCAGTGATTTCGAAGATACGCAGTATTTT
>.|TRBV7-2|TRBJ2-1|many
CASSLLRGNEQFF
TGTGCCAGCAGCCTATTGCGGGGTAATGAGCAGTTCTTC
>TRBD1|TRBV7-2|TRBJ2-1|few
CASSSLGTGPVEQFF
TGTGCCAGCAGCTCTCTAGGGACAGGGCCGGTTGAGCAGTTCTTC
>.|TRBV28|TRBJ2-7|many
CASSQGTPGSYEQYF
TGTGCCAGCAGCCAGGGGACACCGGGTAGCTACGAGCAGTACTTC
>TRBD1|TRBV10-3|TRBJ1-1|.
CAIRLGTGGLLNTEAFF
TGTGCCATCAGGTTGGGGACAGGGGGCCTCCTGAACACTGAAGCTTTCTTT
>TRBD2|TRBV10-3|TRBJ2-2|.
CAIRRTSGTNTGELFF
TGTGCCATCAGGCGGACTAGCGGGACGAACACCGGGGAGCTGTTTTTT
>.|TRBV28|TRBJ1-2|many
CAIKQGDYGYTF
TGTGCCATTAAGCAGGGCGACTATGGCTACACCTTC
>TRBD2|TRBV7-9|TRBJ2-3|many
CASSLPGLAATDTQYF
TGTGCCAGCAGCCTACCCGGACTAGCGGCAACAGATACGCAGTATTTT
>TRBD2|TRBV28|TRBJ2-7|.
CASSPGGTQTYEQYF
TGTGCCAGCAGTCCGGGGGGGACCCAGACCTACGAGCAGTACTTC
>.|TRBV14|TRBJ2-7|.
CASSRGPLSSYEQYF
TGTGCCAGCAGCCGTGGACCACTGAGCTCCTACGAGCAGTACTTC
>.|TRBV27|TRBJ1-1|.
CASSFKGDEAFF
TGTGCCAGCAGTTTCAAAGGGGATGAAGCTTTCTTT
>.|TRBV2|TRBJ2-7|.
CASSDWTATSYEQYF
TGTGCCAGCAGTGATTGGACGGCCACTTCCTACGAGCAGTACTTC
>TRBD1|TRBV18|TRBJ1-1|many
CASSQGTGTNTEAFF
TGTGCCAGCTCACAAGGGACAGGGACGAACACTGAAGCTTTCTTT
>.|TRBV7-2|TRBJ1-2|.
CASSQSAGQHYGYTF
TGTGCCAGCAGCCAGAGTGCGGGACAACATTATGGCTACACCTTC
>TRBD1|TRBV30|TRBJ1-3|.
CAWGQVYGNTIYF
TGTGCCTGGGGACAGGTCTATGGAAACACCATATATTTT
>TRBD1|TRBV9|TRBJ2-5|once
CASSARDRGHSETQYF
TGTGCCAGCAGCGCCCGGGACAGGGGGCACTCAGAGACCCAGTACTTC
>.|TRBV30|TRBJ2-7|few
CAWTRGTSPLYEQYF
TGTGCCTGGACCCGCGGGACTTCACCGCTCTACGAGCAGTACTTC
>TRBD1|TRBV12-3/TRBV12-4|TRBJ1-4|few
CASSPGTGDNEKLFF
TGTGCCAGCAGTCCGGGGACAGGGGATAATGAAAAACTGTTTTTT
>TRBD2|TRBV20-1|TRBJ2-5|few
CSAGRVTSGEETQYF
TGCAGTGCCGGGAGGGTGACTAGCGGGGAAGAGACCCAGTACTTC
>TRBD1|TRBV6-2/TRBV6-3|TRBJ1-1|.
CASSYSIGRGGGDTETFF
TGTGCCAGCAGTTACTCGATCGGTAGAGGAGGGGGCGACACTGAAACTTTCTTT
>.|TRBV7-3|TRBJ1-6|.
CASSLVGIIAYNSPLHF
TGTGCCAGCAGCTTAGTTGGCATCATAGCTTATAATTCACCCCTCCACTTT
>.|TRBV12-5|TRBJ1-2|few
CASGSLDGAYGYTF
TGTGCTAGTGGTTCGTTGGACGGAGCCTATGGCTACACCTTC
>.|TRBV9|TRBJ1-5|.
CASSPHGGRIPQHF
TGTGCCAGCAGCCCCCATGGAGGGAGAATCCCCCAGCATTTT
>.|TRBV20-1|TRBJ1-4|.
CSARISGSRTTNEKLFF
TGCAGTGCTAGGATCTCAGGGAGCCGAACGACTAATGAAAAACTGTTTTTT
>.|TRBV4-3|TRBJ2-5|once
CASSLAYRGRGGETQYF
TGCGCCAGCAGCCTCGCTTACAGGGGGCGCGGGGGGGAGACCCAGTACTTC
>.|TRBV3-1|TRBJ2-7|.
CASSLRGATTEQYF
TGTGCCAGCAGCCTCCGGGGGGCGACTACAGAGCAGTACTTC
>.|TRBV28|TRBJ2-3|.
CASSSIAQDFLDTQYF
TGTGCCAGCAGTTCAATTGCCCAGGACTTCTTGGATACGCAGTATTTT
>TRBD2|TRBV19|TRBJ2-5|few
CASSMGLAVSQETQYF
TGTGCCAGTAGTATGGGACTAGCGGTTTCCCAAGAGACCCAGTACTTC
>.|TRBV12-3/TRBV12-4|TRBJ2-1|many
CAVKKGAGNEQFF
TGTGCCGTCAAAAAGGGGGCGGGAAATGAGCAGTTCTTC
>TRBD2|TRBV7-2|TRBJ2-1|few
CASSLAPAGGISYNEQFF
TGTGCCAGCAGCTTAGCGCCAGCGGGAGGAATCTCCTACAATGAGCAGTTCTTC
>TRBD1|TRBV18|TRBJ2-7|.
CASSPNTGDEQYF
TGTGCCAGCTCACCGAATACAGGGGACGAGCAGTACTTC
>.|TRBV6-2/TRBV6-3|TRBJ1-2|few
CASSTTPNYGYTF
TGTGCCAGCAGTACTACACCTAACTATGGCTACACCTTC
>.|TRBV19|TRBJ1-4|.
CASNLGVRMFF
TGTGCCAGTAACCTGGGGGTGAGAATGTTTTTT
>TRBD1|TRBV28|TRBJ1-1|many
CASSLQGEYTEAFF
TGTGCCAGCAGTCTCCAGGGGGAGTACACTGAAGCTTTCTTT
>.|TRBV4-1|TRBJ2-7|many
CASSQDQGRSYEQYF
TGCGCCAGCAGCCAAGATCAAGGACGTTCCTACGAGCAGTACTTC
>.|TRBV28|TRBJ2-5|many
CASVSGVETQYF
TGTGCCAGCGTATCGGGGGTGGAGACCCAGTACTTC
>.|TRBV30|TRBJ1-4|.
CAWSLKVVANEKLFF
TGTGCCTGGAGCCTCAAGGTCGTGGCTAATGAAAAACTGTTTTTT
>.|TRBV30|TRBJ2-1|few
CASIGTSRSYNEQFF
TGTGCCAGTATCGGGACTTCTAGATCCTACAATGAGCAGTTCTTC
>.|TRBV18|TRBJ2-7|many
CASSPVSDVSYEQYF
TGTGCCAGCTCACCTGTTTCGGACGTCTCCTACGAGCAGTACTTC
>.|TRBV30|TRBJ1-2|.
CAWSDPWGDDGYTF
TGTGCCTGGAGTGACCCTTGGGGAGATGATGGCTACACCTTC